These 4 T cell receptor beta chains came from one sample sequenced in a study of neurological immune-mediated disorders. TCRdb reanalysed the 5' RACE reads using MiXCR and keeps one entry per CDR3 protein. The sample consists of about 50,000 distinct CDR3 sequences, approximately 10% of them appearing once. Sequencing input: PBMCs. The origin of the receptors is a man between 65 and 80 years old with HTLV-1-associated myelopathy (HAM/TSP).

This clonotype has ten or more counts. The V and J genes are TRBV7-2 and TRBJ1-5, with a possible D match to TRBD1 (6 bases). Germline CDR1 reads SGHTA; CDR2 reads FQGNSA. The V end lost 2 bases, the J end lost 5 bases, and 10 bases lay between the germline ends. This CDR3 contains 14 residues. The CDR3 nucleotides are TGTGCCAGCAGCTTAAACAGGGTCCATCAGCCCCAGCATTTT. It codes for CASSLNRVHQPQHF.

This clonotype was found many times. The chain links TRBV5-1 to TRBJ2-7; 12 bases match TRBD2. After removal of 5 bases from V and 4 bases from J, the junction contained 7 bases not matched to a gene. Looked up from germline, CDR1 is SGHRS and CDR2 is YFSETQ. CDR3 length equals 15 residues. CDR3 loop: CASRPAGTSGYEQYF. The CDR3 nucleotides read TGCGCCAGCAGACCCGCCGGGACTAGCGGGTACGAGCAGTACTTC.

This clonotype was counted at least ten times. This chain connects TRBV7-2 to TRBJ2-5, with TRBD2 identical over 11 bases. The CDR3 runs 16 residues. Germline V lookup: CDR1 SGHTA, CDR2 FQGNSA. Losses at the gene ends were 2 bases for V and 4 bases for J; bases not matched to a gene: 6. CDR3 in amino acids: CASSLKGLAVGETQYF. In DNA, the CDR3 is TGTGCCAGCAGCTTAAAGGGACTAGCGGTGGGAGAGACCCAGTACTTC. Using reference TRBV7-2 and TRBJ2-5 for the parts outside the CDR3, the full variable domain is GAGVSQSPSNKVTEKGKDVELRCDPISGHTALYWYRQSLGQGLEFLIYFQGNSAPDKSGLPSDRFSAERTGGSVSTLTIQRTQQEDSAVYLCASSLKGLAVGETQYFGPGTRLLVL.

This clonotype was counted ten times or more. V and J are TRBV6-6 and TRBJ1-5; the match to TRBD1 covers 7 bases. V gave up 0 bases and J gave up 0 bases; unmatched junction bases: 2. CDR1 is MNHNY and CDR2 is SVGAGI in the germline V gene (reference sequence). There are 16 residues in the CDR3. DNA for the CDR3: TGTGCCAGCAGTTACTCGACAGGGAGTAGCAATCAGCCCCAGCATTTT. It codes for CASSYSTGSSNQPQHF.